This T cell receptor (beta chain) was captured by sequencing in a study of control samples from healthy donors and cancer patients. Germline CDR1 is SGHNT and CDR2 is YYREEE (reference sequence). The CDR3 extends over 14 amino acids. The V gene lost 0 bases and the J gene lost 7 bases, with 14 bases spanning the gap. This clone was counted a few times. Generated by immunoSEQ multiplex PCR, the TCRdb table keeps only in-frame clones and is missing some. The sample lists around 130,000 clones, about 88% seen once, with roughly 3.2% in the top ten. The clonotype originates from a man aged 50-60 years in good health. The chain uses TRBV5-4 and TRBJ2-7; TRBD1 or TRBD2 may be the D gene (5 bases each). The sequenced sample consisted of blood. DNA for the CDR3: TGTGCCAGCAGCTTGGATATGGGACGAGCAGAGCAGTACTTC. Translated: CASSLDMGRAEQYF. The variable domain in full, with the rest retrieved from reference TRBV5-4 and TRBJ2-7, is ETGVTQSPTHLIKTRGQQVTLRCSSQSGHNTVSWYQQALGQGPQFIFQYYREEENGRGNFPPRFSGLQFPNYSSELNVNALELDDSALYLCASSLDMGRAEQYFGPGTRLTVT.